The 27 T cell receptor beta chains reported below all come from one sample, sequenced in a study of cytomegalovirus exposure and HLA in healthy donors. PCR involved 60 Vbeta and 13 Jbeta primers. The data were produced by immunoSEQ multiplex PCR, yet TCRdb's version contains in-frame clones alone and is incomplete. The table shows around 160,000 clones, with 65% to 80% occurring only once. Material for sequencing was PBMCs. The origin of the receptors is a man aged 35-49 years in good health and CMV-seropositive.

The chain uses TRBV4-1 and TRBJ1-2; D not certain. The CDR3 totals 13 residues. V shed 0 bases and J shed 8 bases, with 10 bases lying between them. Per the germline V gene, CDR1 is MGHRA and CDR2 is YSYEKL. CDR3 loop: CASSQDGNRGYTF. The CDR3, as DNA: TGCGCCAGCAGCCAAGACGGGAATAGGGGCTACACCTTC.

CDR3 nucleotide sequence: TGTGCCAGCACCCTGACAGATACGCAGTATTTT. Its protein is CASTLTDTQYF. V usage is TRBV7-9 and J usage is TRBJ2-3, with D uncertain. The CDR3 has 11 amino acids. The germline CDR1 and CDR2 sequences are SEHNR and FQNEAQ (reference sequence). Trimming stripped 7 bases from V and 3 bases from J, with 5 bases between.

The chain has TRBV28 and TRBJ2-7; 9 nucleotides match TRBD1. Germline loops: CDR1 MDHEN, CDR2 SYDVKM. This CDR3 has 14 residues. V shed 7 bases and J 3 bases; nucleotides not matched to a gene: 7. CDR3 nucleotide sequence: TGTGCCAGCACCGCCGGGACAGGGATCTACGAGCAGTACTTC. It encodes CASTAGTGIYEQYF.

The chain links TRBV12-2 to TRBJ2-7; the table's D call of TRBD1 was not tested on the DNA. TRBV12-2 is noted as a pseudogene. This CDR3 is built from 15 residues. In DNA form, the CDR3 reads TGTGCAAGTCGCTTGTCTGTGCCTGGCCCCTACGAGCAGTACTTC. Its translation is CASRLSVPGPYEQYF.

Details on this clone: One junction end does not reproduce the germline sequence, and a read error may be involved. The chain couples TRBV7-2 to TRBJ2-5, with TRBD2 matching 11 bases. The CDR3 length is 13 residues. Per germline, CDR1 SGHTA and CDR2 FQGNSA. The CDR3 reads CASRLAGGETQYF. DNA for the CDR3: TGTGCCAGCAGATTAGCGGGAGGGGAGACCCAGTACTTC.

V gene TRBV5-1 combines with J gene TRBJ1-6, with D maybe TRBD1 (5 bases). CDR1 is SGHRS, CDR2 YFSETQ, per germline. The CDR3 is 17 residues long. Trimming removed 0 bases from V and 8 bases from J, with 18 bases in between. As DNA, the CDR3 is TGCGCCAGCAGCTTGGTTTCCTCGGGACTGGGGGATTCACCCCTCCACTTT. This gives the protein CASSLVSSGLGDSPLHF.

The chain couples TRBV11-2 to TRBJ2-1, with a possible D match to TRBD2 (6 bases). The germline gives CDR1 SGHAT, CDR2 FQNNGV. V shed 3 bases and J shed 0 bases, with 15 bases lying between them. The CDR3 is 17 amino acids. CDR3 loop: CASSFAMEGSSYNEQFF. In DNA form, the CDR3 reads TGTGCCAGCAGCTTCGCAATGGAGGGCAGCTCCTACAATGAGCAGTTCTTC.

The chain employs TRBV5-4 and TRBJ2-1; perhaps TRBD2 as D (5 bases). Germline values: CDR1 SGHNT, CDR2 YYREEE (reference sequence). This CDR3 is built from 13 residues. V was cut by 6 bases and J by 6 bases, with 13 bases left in between. This chain's CDR3 is CASTLAQSNEQFF. For the CDR3, the DNA is TGTGCCAGCACCCTAGCCCAAAGCAATGAGCAGTTCTTC.

CDR3 nucleotides: TGTGCCAGCAGACCGGGACAGTACCACTACGAGCAGTACTTC. This encodes CASRPGQYHYEQYF. The genes are TRBV27 and TRBJ2-7; 7 nucleotides align to TRBD1. Germline CDR1 and CDR2: MNHEY and SMNVEV (reference sequence). The CDR3 consists of 14 residues. Trimming cost V 6 bases and J 3 bases; bases outside gene matches: 8.

The V gene is TRBV19, the J gene TRBJ2-7, with D perhaps matching TRBD1 (6 bases). Trimming took off 7 bases at V and 3 bases at J, with 13 bases between the two ends. Germline-derived CDR1 and CDR2 are LNHDA and SQIVND (reference sequence). This CDR3 comprises 13 residues. The CDR3 spells CASMAGENYEQYF. For the CDR3, the DNA is TGTGCCAGTATGGCAGGGGAGAACTACGAGCAGTACTTC.

This clone was detected a few times. This sequence joins TRBV5-1 and TRBJ2-7; a weak D match, TRBD2 (7 bases). Germline V gene data show CDR1 as SGHRS and CDR2 as YFSETQ. The CDR3 runs to 18 residues. Deletions cut 3 bases from V and 0 bases from J, with 22 bases between. The CDR3 spells CASSWGALPGGSSYEQYF. In nucleotides, the CDR3 is TGCGCCAGCAGCTGGGGGGCCCTCCCTGGCGGGAGCTCCTACGAGCAGTACTTC. Complete variable domain (other parts from reference TRBV5-1 and TRBJ2-7): KAGVTQTPRYLIKTRGQQVTLSCSPISGHRSVSWYQQTPGQGLQFLFEYFSETQRNKGNFPGRFSGRQFSNSRSEMNVSTLELGDSALYLCASSWGALPGGSSYEQYFGPGTRLTVT.

The rearrangement links TRBV7-2 to TRBJ1-2, with D hard to call. The CDR3 has 14 residues. Between the trimmed V and J ends, which lost 1 base and 2 bases, there was a span of 8 bases. Germline V gene data show CDR1 as SGHTA and CDR2 as FQGNSA. Here the CDR3 DNA reads TGTGCCAGCAGCTTAGACCGAGGGAACTATGGCTACACCTTC. Its translation is CASSLDRGNYGYTF. Complete variable domain (other parts from reference TRBV7-2 and TRBJ1-2): GAGVSQSPSNKVTEKGKDVELRCDPISGHTALYWYRQSLGQGLEFLIYFQGNSAPDKSGLPSDRFSAERTGGSVSTLTIQRTQQEDSAVYLCASSLDRGNYGYTFGSGTRLTVV.

This clone was observed a few times. This chain connects TRBV28 to TRBJ2-7; D ambiguous. Germline-derived CDR1 and CDR2 are MDHEN and SYDVKM. V lost 1 base and J lost 4, with 8 bases in between. This CDR3 region has 13 residues. The CDR3 loop reads CASSLSAGYEQYF. CDR3 coding DNA: TGTGCCAGCAGTTTATCCGCCGGTTACGAGCAGTACTTC.

The gene calls are TRBV5-5 and TRBJ2-7; D is ambiguous. V was shortened by 0 bases and J by 0 bases, with 7 bases between the two germline ends. Germline CDR1 is SGHKS and CDR2 is YYEKEE (reference sequence). The CDR3 covers 14 residues. The CDR3 region is CASSLAYSSYEQYF. DNA of the CDR3: TGTGCCAGCAGCTTGGCCTACAGCTCCTACGAGCAGTACTTC.

V gene TRBV19 combines with J gene TRBJ2-1, with TRBD1 matching over 8 bases. V shed 5 bases and J 3 bases; nucleotides not matched to a gene: 3. CDR1 is LNHDA, CDR2 SQIVND, per germline (reference sequence). This CDR3 spans 14 amino acids. CDR3 coding DNA: TGTGCCAGTAGTCAGGGGGCGGACTACAATGAGCAGTTCTTC. Protein product: CASSQGADYNEQFF.

DNA for the CDR3: TGTGCCAGCCAACCTTTGGACACCTCGAACACTGAAGCTTTCTTT. This codes for CASQPLDTSNTEAFF. The chain combines TRBV5-8 with TRBJ1-1; D possibly corresponds to TRBD1 (5 bases). Germline loops: CDR1 SGHTS, CDR2 YDEGEE. The CDR3 runs to 15 residues. Trimming pared 7 bases from V and 1 base from J, leaving 17 bases between.

The chain uses TRBV6-1 and TRBJ1-1, with 8 nucleotides matching TRBD1. This CDR3 is built from 14 residues. J lost 2 bases, V lost 7 bases, and 6 bases had no gene match. The germline V gene encodes CDR1 MNHNS and CDR2 SASEGT. The CDR3 spells CASIFDRGNTEAFF. The CDR3 nucleotides read TGTGCCAGCATATTTGACAGGGGTAACACTGAAGCTTTCTTT.

This chain links TRBV5-1 with TRBJ2-3, with 8 positions matching TRBD1. Losses at the gene ends were 0 bases for V and 2 bases for J; bases not matched to a gene: 5. CDR1 is SGHRS, CDR2 YFSETQ, per germline. This CDR3 spans 16 amino acids. The CDR3 nucleotides read TGCGCCAGCAGCTTGGGACAGGGGTTATCCACAGATACGCAGTATTTT. Translation gives CASSLGQGLSTDTQYF. Based on the CDR3 plus reference TRBV5-1 and TRBJ2-3, the full variable domain is KAGVTQTPRYLIKTRGQQVTLSCSPISGHRSVSWYQQTPGQGLQFLFEYFSETQRNKGNFPGRFSGRQFSNSRSEMNVSTLELGDSALYLCASSLGQGLSTDTQYFGPGTRLTVL.

This chain links TRBV13 with TRBJ1-1; D remains unclear. The germline V gene encodes CDR1 PRHDT and CDR2 FYEKMQ (reference sequence). The CDR3 has 17 residues. Trimming took off 7 bases at V and 0 bases at J, with 21 bases between the two ends. The CDR3 sequence: CASITLSGRVMNTEAFF. The CDR3 nucleotides read TGTGCCAGCATCACGCTGTCCGGGAGGGTTATGAACACTGAAGCTTTCTTT.

J is TRBJ1-5 and V is TRBV11-2; D unresolved. CDR3 length: 18 amino acids. In germline, CDR1 is SGHAT, CDR2 FQNNGV. The V and J ends lost 0 bases and 6 bases respectively, with 21 bases between them. CDR3 nucleotides: TGTGCCAGCAGCTTAGACGCCTTCGCTGTCCCTCGCAGTCAGCCCCAGCATTTT. This translates into CASSLDAFAVPRSQPQHF.

With respect to this clone: A junction end diverges from the germline sequence, so it may reflect a read error. This chain connects TRBV28 to TRBJ2-6; maybe TRBD1 (5 bases). Germline CDR1 and CDR2: MDHEN and SYDVKM. The CDR3 is made up of 17 amino acids. The CDR3: CASSLSWTISGANGLTF. The CDR3 DNA sequence: TGTGCCAGCAGTTTATCGTGGACCATCTCTGGGGCCAACGGCCTGACTTTC. The full variable domain, in which reference TRBV28 and TRBJ2-6 provide the parts outside the CDR3, is DVKVTQSSRYLVKRTGEKVFLECVQDMDHENMFWYRQDPGLGLRLIYFSYDVKMKEKGDIPEGYSVSREKKERFSLILESASTNQTSMYLCASSLSWTISGANGLTFGAGSRLTVL.

The chain is built from TRBV5-1 and TRBJ2-5; possible D gene TRBD1, 6 bases. From germline, CDR1 is SGHRS and CDR2 YFSETQ. CDR3 length: 14 residues. V was shortened by 5 bases and J by 5 bases, with 16 bases between the two germline ends. In nucleotides, the CDR3 is TGCGCCAGCAGTCAGGGGTTGGGGGATGAGACCCAGTACTTC. The encoded protein is CASSQGLGDETQYF.

J is TRBJ2-3 and V is TRBV7-2; 13 nucleotides agree with TRBD2. The germline gives CDR1 SGHTA, CDR2 FQGNSA. The CDR3 has 14 residues. Trimming removed 8 bases from V and 6 bases from J; junction bases left unmatched: 5. The DNA of the CDR3 is TGTGCCAGCGGACTAGCGGGAGCGGAGGATACGCAGTATTTT. This encodes CASGLAGAEDTQYF. Based on the CDR3 plus reference TRBV7-2 and TRBJ2-3, the full variable domain is GAGVSQSPSNKVTEKGKDVELRCDPISGHTALYWYRQSLGQGLEFLIYFQGNSAPDKSGLPSDRFSAERTGGSVSTLTIQRTQQEDSAVYLCASGLAGAEDTQYFGPGTRLTVL.

The chain is built from TRBV6-5 and TRBJ1-6, with a possible D match to TRBD1 (6 bases). CDR1 is MNHEY, CDR2 SVGAGI, per germline. Trimming stripped 4 bases from V and 10 bases from J, with 14 bases between. This CDR3 spans 14 amino acids. CDR3 nucleotide sequence: TGTGCCAGCAGTTCAGGGGTAAATGGGTCACCCCTCCACTTT. Its protein product is CASSSGVNGSPLHF.

This clone appeared a single time. The V gene is TRBV11-1, the J gene TRBJ2-1, with 9 bases fitting TRBD2. V lost 5 bases, J lost 4 bases, and 6 bases stayed unmatched. This CDR3 comprises 15 residues. Germline CDR1 and CDR2: SGHAT and FQDESV (reference sequence). For the CDR3, the DNA is TGTGCCAGCAGCACCGTAGCGGGAGTGTACAATGAGCAGTTCTTC. Translated, it gives CASSTVAGVYNEQFF.

The CDR3 nucleotides read TGTGCCAGCAGTTACTCAGGACTAGCGGGAGGGGAGCAGTTCTTC. Protein sequence: CASSYSGLAGGEQFF. The V gene is TRBV6-6, the J gene TRBJ2-1; TRBD2 matches at 15 bases. The CDR3 is 15 amino acids. The V segment lost 0 bases and the J segment 10 bases; nucleotides outside the gene matches: 1. In germline, CDR1 is MNHNY, CDR2 SVGAGI (reference sequence).

This clone showed up many times. The V and J genes are TRBV5-8 and TRBJ2-7; unclear D gene. With 1 base removed from V and 2 bases from J, the gap between germline ends came to 7 bases. This CDR3 is 13 amino acids long. CDR1 is SGHTS and CDR2 is YDEGEE in the germline V gene. The DNA of the CDR3 is TGTGCCAGCAGCTTGACACCCACCTACGAGCAGTACTTC. Its translation: CASSLTPTYEQYF.